This T cell receptor beta chain is drawn from a study of T cell responses to AZD1222 COVID-19 vaccine. Profiled with immunoSEQ multiplex PCR; TCRdb holds only in-frame clones, not every one. The repertoire holds about 110,000 clones, with approximately 86% as singletons. Findings and caveats of the study: The span of vaccine-associated CD4 TCRs extended across spike, with dominance at 160-218 and 743-854. Targeting of unmutated variant regions was reportedly seen in nearly half of spike-specific TCRs. Most donors were white British and more were female, and clonal diversity was possibly underestimated. Once two AZD1222 doses were given, Spike-specific TCR breadth and depth went up.

The CDR3 spans 15 residues. Trimming left V 5 bases short and J 4 bases short, with 15 bases between. Germline CDR1 LNHDA, CDR2 SQIVND (reference sequence). Comment on this clone: Its matching antigen is unknown.

The rearrangement joins TRBV19 to TRBJ1-5; D is unclear. The sample was peripheral blood, taken on day 0 of AZD1222 vaccination. This sequence was found in an adult in good health. CDR3 loop: CASSDGRFQNQPQHF. In DNA, the CDR3 is TGTGCCAGTAGTGATGGGAGATTTCAAAATCAGCCCCAGCATTTT.